The sequence of this T cell receptor beta chain was determined in a study of vaccination effects on CD4 cells after COVID-19. Study-wide findings and caveats: Convalescent patients in the study were few, and early post-infection timepoints were absent.

Viral peptide pools were used in the ViraFEST assay to expand antigen-specific CD4+ T cells, and sequencing came afterward. Following a roughly 11-day culture, CD4+ T cells were purified. Among the vaccine recipients, none had a prior SARS-CoV-2 infection, and nucleocapsid antibodies were negative. About this clone: Its antigen remains unknown.

Trimming shortened V by 1 base and J by 1 base, and 11 bases separated the two germline ends. Germline V lookup: CDR1 SGHNT, CDR2 YYREEE (reference sequence). The CDR3 sequence is 16 residues long. Assay: immunoSEQ multiplex PCR; the TCRdb copy retains only in-frame clones and omits some. Of tens of thousands of clones in the sample, roughly two thirds were seen once. This specimen was CD4+ T cells from PBMCs cultured with SARS-CoV-2 spike peptides, taken before COVID-19 vaccination. This TCR derives from a human donor who received a COVID-19 vaccine. The rearrangement joins TRBV5-4 to TRBJ2-2, with D perhaps TRBD1 or TRBD2 (5 bases each). The CDR3 bases are TGTGCCAGCAGCTTGATTGGGGCGGGGAACACCGGGGAGCTGTTTTTT. Translation: CASSLIGAGNTGELFF. The whole variable domain, filled in from reference TRBV5-4 and TRBJ2-2, reads ETGVTQSPTHLIKTRGQQVTLRCSSQSGHNTVSWYQQALGQGPQFIFQYYREEENGRGNFPPRFSGLQFPNYSSELNVNALELDDSALYLCASSLIGAGNTGELFFGEGSRLTVL.